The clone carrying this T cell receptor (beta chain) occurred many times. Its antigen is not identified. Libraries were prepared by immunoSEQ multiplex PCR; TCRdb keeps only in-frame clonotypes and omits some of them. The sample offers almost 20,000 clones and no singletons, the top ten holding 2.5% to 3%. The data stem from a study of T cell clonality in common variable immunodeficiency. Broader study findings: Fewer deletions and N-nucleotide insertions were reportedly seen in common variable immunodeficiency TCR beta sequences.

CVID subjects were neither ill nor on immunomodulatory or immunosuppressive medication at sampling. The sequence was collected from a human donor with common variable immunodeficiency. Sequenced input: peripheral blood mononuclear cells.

The chain's CDR3 is CASSRRDISNYGYTF. The part of the CDR3 DNA that was read is TGTGCCAGCAGCCGAAGGGACATTTCTAACTATGGC. The chain is built from TRBV28 and TRBJ1-2, with D possibly TRBD1 on 6 matching bases. Coverage ceases 3 residues before the CDR3 finishes, and the germline J gene fills in the end. Germline CDR1 is MDHEN and CDR2 is SYDVKM. The CDR3 contains 15 residues. V was cut by 6 bases and J by 0 bases, with 14 bases left in between.